The 29 T cell receptor beta chains listed next were all sequenced from one sample in a study of OX40 agonist ivuxolimab in advanced cancers. The library came from the immunoSEQ multiplex PCR assay. TCRdb mirrors the immuneACCESS table, restricted to in-frame sequences. Some clones are absent from its copies; in checked studies, under half trace to an unresolved V gene, and the reason for the others is unknown. Across this sample there are tens of thousands of clones, with nearly 90% seen only once. Together, the top ten hold less than 2% of the sample. Sample: CD4+ or CD8+ T cells sorted from blood, taken in a trial of the OX40 agonist ivuxolimab. Receptors were obtained from an adult with an advanced solid tumor such as melanoma, head and neck, liver or kidney cancer.

This clone was counted a single time. The chain links TRBV18 to TRBJ2-2, with TRBD2 identical over 7 bases. The CDR3 has 16 residues. Germline-derived CDR1 and CDR2 are KGHSH and LQKENI. V lost 6 bases and J lost 2; bases outside the gene matches: 9. CDR3 nucleotides: TGTGCCAGCTCGCCCCTGGCGGGGGATAACACCGGGGAGCTGTTTTTT. Translation gives CASSPLAGDNTGELFF.

By share, this clone counts as medium-sized. V gene TRBV5-8 combines with J gene TRBJ1-3; no clear D gene. Germline CDR1 SGHTS, CDR2 YDEGEE. The V end lost 2 bases, the J end lost 0 bases, and 9 bases lay between the germline ends. The CDR3 totals 15 residues. This CDR3 reads CASSFAGSSGNTIYF. CDR3 sequence (DNA): TGTGCCAGCAGCTTCGCAGGTTCCTCTGGAAACACCATATATTTT.

J is TRBJ2-3 and V is TRBV11-2, with TRBD2 matching over 14 bases. Germline loops: CDR1 SGHAT, CDR2 FQNNGV. The CDR3 contains 17 residues. Trimming cost V 1 base and J 4 bases; bases outside gene matches: 4. CDR3 in DNA: TGTGCCAGCAGCTTAGGACTAGCGGGGGGGGAAGCAGATACGCAGTATTTT. This gives the protein CASSLGLAGGEADTQYF.

This sequence joins TRBV27 and TRBJ1-2, with 9 bases identical to TRBD1. V shed 6 bases, J shed 5 bases, and the junction held 4 bases outside the gene matches. The CDR3 covers 13 residues. Germline V gene data show CDR1 as MNHEY and CDR2 as SMNVEV (reference sequence). DNA for the CDR3: TGTGCCAGCAGATACGACAGGGGGTATGGCTACACCTTC. The encoded protein is CASRYDRGYGYTF.

The rearrangement links TRBV19 to TRBJ2-7, with no clear D. The germline V gene has CDR1 LNHDA and CDR2 SQIVND (reference sequence). There are 11 residues in the CDR3. The V gene lost 5 bases and the J gene lost 3 bases, with 5 bases spanning the gap. The CDR3 nucleotides are TGTGCCAGTAGTGCTAACTACGAGCAGTACTTC. Protein sequence: CASSANYEQYF.

The V gene is TRBV18, the J gene TRBJ1-6; 8 bases align to TRBD1. This CDR3 spans 18 amino acids. Germline CDR1 is KGHSH and CDR2 is LQKENI. The V segment lost 3 bases and the J segment 0 bases; nucleotides outside the gene matches: 7. The chain's CDR3 is CASSPDGQGGSYNSPLHF. CDR3 sequence (DNA): TGTGCCAGCTCACCCGATGGACAGGGTGGCTCCTATAATTCACCCCTCCACTTT.

This clone was seen a few times. V gene TRBV6-5 combines with J gene TRBJ2-7; D gene uncertain. Germline V lookup: CDR1 MNHEY, CDR2 SVGAGI. The CDR3 is 11 residues long. Trimming took off 7 bases at V and 7 bases at J, with 11 bases between the two ends. CDR3 region: CASKGSWEQYF. The DNA for the CDR3 is TGTGCCAGCAAGGGTTCGTGGGAGCAGTACTTC.

V and J are TRBV11-3 and TRBJ2-3; D perhaps matches TRBD2 (5 bases). This CDR3 is 15 amino acids long. Germline V gives CDR1 SGHNT, CDR2 YENEEA. The V and J ends lost 5 bases and 2 bases respectively, with 14 bases between them. In DNA, the CDR3 is TGTGCCAGCAGCGCGTCCGGGATTCTCACAGATACGCAGTATTTT. Its protein is CASSASGILTDTQYF.

This chain connects TRBV11-3 to TRBJ2-2; D gene uncertain. V gave up 1 base and J gave up 7 bases, with 10 bases separating them. Per the germline V gene, CDR1 is SGHNT and CDR2 is YENEEA. The CDR3 runs to 14 residues. The CDR3 region has the DNA TGTGCCAGCAGCTTAGGCGCCTTGAGCGGGGAGCTGTTTTTT. Translation: CASSLGALSGELFF.

This chain connects TRBV10-3 to TRBJ1-2; a weak D match, TRBD1 (6 bases). Trimming stripped 4 bases from V and 6 bases from J, with 12 bases between. Looked up from germline, CDR1 is ENHRY and CDR2 is SYGVKD. CDR3 length equals 13 residues. The CDR3: CAISGPGQNGYTF. CDR3 bases: TGTGCCATCAGTGGGCCGGGACAAAATGGCTACACCTTC.

This clone was seen only once. The chain has TRBV28 and TRBJ1-5; D is uncertain. Trimming pared 3 bases from V and 3 bases from J, leaving 12 bases between. The CDR3 is 15 amino acids. The germline V gene encodes CDR1 MDHEN and CDR2 SYDVKM. The CDR3 is CASSLASVNNQPQHF. The DNA for the CDR3 is TGTGCCAGCAGTTTGGCGTCGGTGAACAATCAGCCCCAGCATTTT.

The J gene is TRBJ2-3, the V gene TRBV7-2; TRBD2 matches 9 bases. The CDR3 totals 16 residues. Germline assignment: CDR1 SGHTA and CDR2 FQGNSA. With 5 bases clipped from V and 6 bases from J, the junction kept 12 bases outside the gene matches. CDR3 loop: CASSTNSGGRRDTQYF. In nucleotides, the CDR3 is TGTGCCAGCAGCACAAATAGCGGGGGACGTAGGGATACGCAGTATTTT.

This clone was observed a few times. This rearrangement joins TRBV19 to TRBJ2-1; 11 nucleotides match TRBD2. The germline V gene encodes CDR1 LNHDA and CDR2 SQIVND (reference sequence). V trimming: 5 bases; J trimming: 4 bases; junction bases outside the gene matches: 4. The CDR3 covers 15 residues. The CDR3 bases are TGTGCCAGTAGTTCCGGGACTAGCGGTTACAATGAGCAGTTCTTC. As protein: CASSSGTSGYNEQFF. The whole variable domain, remainder taken from reference TRBV19 and TRBJ2-1, is DGGITQSPKYLFRKEGQNVTLSCEQNLNHDAMYWYRQDPGQGLRLIYYSQIVNDFQKGDIAEGYSVSREKKESFPLTVTSAQKNPTAFYLCASSSGTSGYNEQFFGPGTRLTVL.

V is TRBV7-6 and J is TRBJ1-2, with 7 bases fitting TRBD1. J was trimmed by 4 bases and V by 5 bases; bases with no gene match: 7. CDR1 is SGHVS, CDR2 FNYEAQ, per germline. The CDR3 is 14 residues long. The CDR3 protein is CASSPGEGAYGYTF. The CDR3 region has the DNA TGTGCCAGCAGCCCCGGAGAGGGGGCCTATGGCTACACCTTC. The full variable domain, completed using reference TRBV7-6 and TRBJ1-2, is GAGVSQSPRYKVTKRGQDVALRCDPISGHVSLYWYRQALGQGPEFLTYFNYEAQQDKSGLPNDRFSAERPEGSISTLTIQRTEQRDSAMYRCASSPGEGAYGYTFGSGTRLTVV.

The CDR3 loop reads CASSQVSGTISYNEQFF. The CDR3 DNA reads TGTGCCAGCAGCCAAGTTTCGGGTACGATTTCCTACAATGAGCAGTTCTTC. The chain links TRBV14 to TRBJ2-1; no reliable D call. Germline CDR1 reads SGHDN; CDR2 reads FVKESK. V lost 1 base and J 1 base, leaving 14 bases between the germline ends. The CDR3 runs to 17 residues.

The chain links TRBV28 to TRBJ1-1; D not certain. V was clipped by 6 bases and J by 2 bases, with 7 bases between them. Germline-derived CDR1 and CDR2 are MDHEN and SYDVKM. This CDR3 contains 12 residues. CDR3 coding DNA: TGTGCCAGCAGCCCGCCTAACACTGAAGCTTTCTTT. This translates into CASSPPNTEAFF.

The gene calls are TRBV5-1 and TRBJ2-2; D remains ambiguous. This CDR3 spans 14 amino acids. CDR1 and CDR2 (germline): SGHRS, YFSETQ. V was trimmed by 4 bases and J by 6 bases, leaving 13 bases between them. The CDR3, as DNA: TGCGCCAGCAGCCCAACTCAGGTTTCCGGGGAGCTGTTTTTT. Protein sequence: CASSPTQVSGELFF. The full variable domain, completed using reference TRBV5-1 and TRBJ2-2, is KAGVTQTPRYLIKTRGQQVTLSCSPISGHRSVSWYQQTPGQGLQFLFEYFSETQRNKGNFPGRFSGRQFSNSRSEMNVSTLELGDSALYLCASSPTQVSGELFFGEGSRLTVL.

This sequence joins TRBV9 and TRBJ2-1, with a possible D match to TRBD2 (6 bases). Germline lookup yields CDR1 SGDLS and CDR2 YYNGEE. Trimming cost V 0 bases and J 7 bases, with 11 bases left between them. The CDR3 runs 14 residues. The CDR3 reads CASSVAGRINEQFF. The CDR3 DNA is TGTGCCAGCAGCGTAGCCGGGAGAATAAATGAGCAGTTCTTC.

V is TRBV5-6 and J is TRBJ2-2; a possible D gene is TRBD2 (5 bases). Germline V CDR1 and CDR2: SGHDT, YYEEEE. V lost 4 bases and J 1 base, leaving 11 bases between the germline ends. The length of the CDR3 is 15 residues. The CDR3 sequence is CASSPWTENTGELFF. The CDR3 coding sequence is TGTGCCAGCAGCCCCTGGACTGAGAACACCGGGGAGCTGTTTTTT.

Written as DNA, the CDR3 is TGTGCCAGTACGACCGCCCGGTATAGCAATCAGCCCCAGCATTTT. Translation gives CASTTARYSNQPQHF. This chain links TRBV19 with TRBJ1-5, with unresolved D. CDR1 is LNHDA, CDR2 SQIVND, per germline (reference sequence). V was cut by 7 bases and J by 0 bases, with 13 bases left in between. The CDR3 length is 15 residues. Full variable domain (rest looked up from reference TRBV19 and TRBJ1-5): DGGITQSPKYLFRKEGQNVTLSCEQNLNHDAMYWYRQDPGQGLRLIYYSQIVNDFQKGDIAEGYSVSREKKESFPLTVTSAQKNPTAFYLCASTTARYSNQPQHFGDGTRLSIL.

The chain carries TRBV6-5 and TRBJ1-2; 9 bases line up with TRBD1. Trimming at V came to 5 bases and at J to 8 bases, leaving 6 bases not matched to a gene. CDR3 length: 13 amino acids. CDR1 and CDR2 from the germline V gene are MNHEY and SVGAGI. CDR3 nucleotides: TGTGCCAGCAGTGGGGGACAGGGCGGCGGCTACACCTTC. Translating gives CASSGGQGGGYTF.

The chain links TRBV28 to TRBJ1-4; D possibly corresponds to TRBD1 (6 bases). The CDR3 is 13 residues long. V was cut by 6 bases and J by 8 bases, with 13 bases left in between. Germline V gives CDR1 MDHEN, CDR2 SYDVKM. This chain's CDR3 is CASRRGGREKLFF. The CDR3 nucleotides read TGTGCCAGCAGGAGGGGGGGGCGAGAAAAACTGTTTTTT.

This chain joins TRBV5-6 and TRBJ1-2; 12 nucleotides line up with TRBD1. Germline V CDR1 and CDR2: SGHDT, YYEEEE. The CDR3 is 15 residues long. Unmatched junction bases numbered 8, after V lost 4 bases and J lost 7 bases. The CDR3: CASSGRDRGRGGYTF. Written as DNA, the CDR3 is TGTGCCAGCAGCGGCCGGGACAGGGGGCGAGGTGGCTACACCTTC.

The chain is built from TRBV11-2 and TRBJ1-2; D gene uncertain. This CDR3 has 14 amino acids. CDR1 and CDR2 (germline): SGHAT, FQNNGV. V was pared by 5 bases and J by 9 bases, with 19 bases between. The chain's CDR3 is CASSPTRSPPRYTF. In DNA, the CDR3 is TGTGCCAGCAGCCCCACTCGGAGCCCGCCGCGCTACACCTTC.

The chain is built from TRBV6-6 and TRBJ2-3, with D possibly being TRBD1 or TRBD2 (6 bases each). The CDR3 has 13 amino acids. Germline V gives CDR1 MNHNY, CDR2 SVGAGI (reference sequence). Trimming cost V 6 bases and J 2 bases, with 9 bases left between them. The CDR3 protein is CASRSGATDTQYF. CDR3 bases: TGTGCCAGCAGGTCGGGGGCCACAGATACGCAGTATTTT.

This rearrangement joins TRBV10-3 to TRBJ2-6; D gene unclear. The CDR3 has 15 residues. V was cut by 6 bases and J by 0 bases, with 9 bases left in between. Per germline, CDR1 ENHRY and CDR2 SYGVKD. CDR3 protein: CAISPTDSGANVLTF. CDR3 sequence (DNA): TGTGCCATCAGCCCGACGGACTCTGGGGCCAACGTCCTGACTTTC.

The rearrangement joins TRBV5-5 to TRBJ2-7; TRBD1 agrees at 11 bases. V gave up 4 bases and J gave up 1 base; unmatched junction bases: 7. The CDR3 totals 16 residues. Germline V gene sequence: CDR1 SGHKS, CDR2 YYEKEE (reference sequence). The CDR3 nucleotides read TGTGCCAGCAGCCCGTGGGGACAGGGGGGATCCTACGAGCAGTACTTC. Translated, it gives CASSPWGQGGSYEQYF.

The chain combines TRBV5-1 with TRBJ2-1, with 8 bases that match TRBD2. CDR1 and CDR2 (germline): SGHRS, YFSETQ. The J segment lost 6 bases and the V segment lost 4 bases, leaving 12 bases of the junction unmatched. The CDR3 loop spans 16 amino acids. CDR3: CASSPYSGGGRNEQFF. The CDR3 bases are TGCGCCAGCAGCCCCTACTCCGGGGGGGGGCGCAATGAGCAGTTCTTC.

The rearrangement links TRBV10-3 to TRBJ1-6; 10 nucleotides agree with TRBD1. J gave up 7 bases and V 8 bases, and 5 bases lay outside the gene matches. This CDR3 contains 14 residues. CDR1 is ENHRY, CDR2 SYGVKD, per germline. CDR3 sequence: CAIGADRGNSPLHF. Written as DNA, the CDR3 is TGTGCCATCGGGGCGGACAGGGGGAATTCACCCCTCCACTTT.